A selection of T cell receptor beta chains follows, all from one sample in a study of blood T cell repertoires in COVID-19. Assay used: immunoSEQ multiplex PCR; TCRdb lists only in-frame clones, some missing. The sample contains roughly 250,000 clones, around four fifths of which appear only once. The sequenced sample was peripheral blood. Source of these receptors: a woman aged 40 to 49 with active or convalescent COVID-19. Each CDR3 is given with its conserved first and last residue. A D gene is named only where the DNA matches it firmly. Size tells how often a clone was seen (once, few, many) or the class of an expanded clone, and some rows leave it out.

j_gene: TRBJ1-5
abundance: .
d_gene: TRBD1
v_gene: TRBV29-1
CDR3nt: TGCAGCGTTGAAGGGACAGGGCCCAATCAGCCCCAGCATTTT
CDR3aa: CSVEGTGPNQPQHF

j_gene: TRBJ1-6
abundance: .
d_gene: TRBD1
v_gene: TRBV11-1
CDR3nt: TGTGCCAGCAGCTTGACAGGGAATAATTCACCCCTCCACTTT
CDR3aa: CASSLTGNNSPLHF

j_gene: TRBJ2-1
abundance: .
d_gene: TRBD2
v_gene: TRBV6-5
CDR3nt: TGTGCCAGCAGTCCTAGCGGCCGCTACAATGAGCAGTTCTTC
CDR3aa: CASSPSGRYNEQFF

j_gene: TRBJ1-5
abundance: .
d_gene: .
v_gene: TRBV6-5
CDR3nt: TGTGCCAGCAGCCCCCTCGGGCAGGGAGGTCAGCCCCAGCATTTT
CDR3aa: CASSPLGQGGQPQHF

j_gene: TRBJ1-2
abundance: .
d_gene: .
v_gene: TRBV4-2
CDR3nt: TGTGCCAGCAGCCAAGAGGCAGGGAACGGCTACACCTTC
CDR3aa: CASSQEAGNGYTF

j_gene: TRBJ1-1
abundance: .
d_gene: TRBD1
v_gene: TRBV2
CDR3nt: TGTGCCAGCAGAATACAGGGGTTGAGCACTGAAGCTTTCTTT
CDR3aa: CASRIQGLSTEAFF

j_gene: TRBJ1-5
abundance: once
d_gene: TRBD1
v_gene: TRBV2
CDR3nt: TGTGCCAGCAGACTCGGGACAGTTAGCAATCAGCCCCAGCATTTT
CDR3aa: CASRLGTVSNQPQHF

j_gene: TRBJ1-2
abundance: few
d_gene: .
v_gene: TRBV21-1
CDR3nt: TGTGCCAGCAGAAAAAAAGGTGGGCGACAGGTGATTAACTATGGCTACACCTTC
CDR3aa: CASRKKGGRQVINYGYTF

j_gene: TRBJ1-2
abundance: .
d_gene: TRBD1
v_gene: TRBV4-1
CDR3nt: TGCGCCAGCAGCCAAGATATCCCGACAGGGGCTAACTATGGCTACACCTTC
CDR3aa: CASSQDIPTGANYGYTF

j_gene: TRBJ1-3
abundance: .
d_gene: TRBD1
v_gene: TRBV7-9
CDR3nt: TGTGCCAGCAGCGCGGGACAGGGGGCCTCTGGAAACACCATATATTTT
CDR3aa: CASSAGQGASGNTIYF

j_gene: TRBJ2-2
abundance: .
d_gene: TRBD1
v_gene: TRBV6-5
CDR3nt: TGTGCCAGCAGACAGGGGGCCGGGGAGCTGTTTTTT
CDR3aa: CASRQGAGELFF

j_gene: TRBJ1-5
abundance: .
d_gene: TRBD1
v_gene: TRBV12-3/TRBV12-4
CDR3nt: TGTGCCAGCAGTGGGCAGGGGGGTCAGCCCCAGCATTTT
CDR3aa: CASSGQGGQPQHF

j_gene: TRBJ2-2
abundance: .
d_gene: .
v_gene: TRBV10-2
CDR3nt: TGCGCCAGCAGTCCTACCGGGACATCGAACACCGGGGAGCTGTTTTTT
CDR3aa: CASSPTGTSNTGELFF

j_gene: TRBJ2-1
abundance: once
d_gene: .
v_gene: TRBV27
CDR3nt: TGTGCCAGCGGATTCCTGACAGGCTACAATGAGCAGTTCTTC
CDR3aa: CASGFLTGYNEQFF

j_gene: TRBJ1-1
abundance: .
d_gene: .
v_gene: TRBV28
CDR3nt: TGTGCCAGCATCCCCGGGGGGCAGGCGAACACTGAAGCTTTCTTT
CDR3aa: CASIPGGQANTEAFF

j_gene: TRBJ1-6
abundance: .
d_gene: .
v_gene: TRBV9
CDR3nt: TGTGCCAGCAGCGTAGAGGACAGACCGTCAAGCTCCTATAATTCACCCCTCCACTTT
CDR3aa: CASSVEDRPSSSYNSPLHF

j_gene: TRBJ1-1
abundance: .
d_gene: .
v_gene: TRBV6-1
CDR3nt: TGTGCCAGCAGTGAAGCTCGCCGGGGTACCCTTACCACTGAAGCTTTCTTT
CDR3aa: CASSEARRGTLTTEAFF

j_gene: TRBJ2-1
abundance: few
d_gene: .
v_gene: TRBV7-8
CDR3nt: TGTGCCAGCAGCTCTCGATCTGCCGGAGGAAATGAGCAGTTCTTC
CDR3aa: CASSSRSAGGNEQFF

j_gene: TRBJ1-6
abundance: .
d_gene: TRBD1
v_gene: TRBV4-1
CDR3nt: TGCGCCAGCAGCTTCCGGGACAGGGATTCACCCCTCCACTTT
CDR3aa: CASSFRDRDSPLHF

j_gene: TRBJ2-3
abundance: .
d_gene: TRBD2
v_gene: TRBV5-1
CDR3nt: TGCGCCAGCAGCTTGGAAGCGGGAACCCGCACAGATACGCAGTATTTT
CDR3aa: CASSLEAGTRTDTQYF

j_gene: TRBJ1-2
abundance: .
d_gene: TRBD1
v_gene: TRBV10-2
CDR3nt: TGCGCCAGCAGGTTAGGGGGCATGTATGGCTACACCTTC
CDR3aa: CASRLGGMYGYTF

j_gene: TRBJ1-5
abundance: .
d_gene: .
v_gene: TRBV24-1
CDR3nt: TGTGCCACCAGTGAAGCCGGGACACAGAATCAGCCCCAGCATTTT
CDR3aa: CATSEAGTQNQPQHF

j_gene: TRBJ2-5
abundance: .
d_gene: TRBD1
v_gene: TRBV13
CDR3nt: TGTGCCAGCAGCTCACCAGGACAGGGAGGAGAGACCCAGTACTTC
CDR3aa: CASSSPGQGGETQYF

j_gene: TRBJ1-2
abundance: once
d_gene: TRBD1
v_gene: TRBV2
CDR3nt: TGTGCCAGCAGGTTTTTACAGGGGGCAAACTATGGCTACACCTTC
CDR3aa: CASRFLQGANYGYTF

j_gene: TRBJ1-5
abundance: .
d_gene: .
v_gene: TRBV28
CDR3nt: TGTGCCAGCAGTGGGACAAATAGCAATCAGCCCCAGCATTTT
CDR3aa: CASSGTNSNQPQHF

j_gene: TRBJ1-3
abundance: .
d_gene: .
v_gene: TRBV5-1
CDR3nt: TGCGCCAGCAGCTTGGCCGAGTCCCAGGACACCATATATTTT
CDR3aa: CASSLAESQDTIYF

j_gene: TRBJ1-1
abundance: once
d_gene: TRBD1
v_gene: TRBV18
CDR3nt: TGTGCCAGCTCATCTATCGGACAGGGGGCAAACACTGAAGCTTTCTTT
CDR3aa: CASSSIGQGANTEAFF

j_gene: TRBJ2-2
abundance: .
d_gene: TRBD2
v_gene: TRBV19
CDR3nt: TGTGCCACTACGGGACTAGCGGGGGCTACCGGGGAGCTGTTTTTT
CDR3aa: CATTGLAGATGELFF

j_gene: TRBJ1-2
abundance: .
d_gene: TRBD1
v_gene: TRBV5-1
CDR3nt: TGCGCCAGCAGCGCCATTCCCGGGACAGGGGGCAACTATGGCTACACCTTC
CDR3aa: CASSAIPGTGGNYGYTF

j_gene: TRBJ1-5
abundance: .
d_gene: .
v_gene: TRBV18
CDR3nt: TGTGCCAGCTCACCGTACAGGGTCAGTCAGCCCCAGCATTTT
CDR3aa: CASSPYRVSQPQHF

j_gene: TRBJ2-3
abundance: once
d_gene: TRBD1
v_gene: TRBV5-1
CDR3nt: TGCGCCAGCAGCTTGGCCGGCTGGGACAGAATATTGGATACGCAGTATTTT
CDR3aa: CASSLAGWDRILDTQYF

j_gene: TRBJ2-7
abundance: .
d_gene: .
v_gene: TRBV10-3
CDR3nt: TGTGCCATCAGACGACAGCTAGACTACGAGCAGTACTTC
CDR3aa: CAIRRQLDYEQYF

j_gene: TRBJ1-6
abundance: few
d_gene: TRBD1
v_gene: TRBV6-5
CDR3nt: TGTGCCGCCCGGGACAGGGGGACCGATTCACCCCTCCACTTT
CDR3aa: CAARDRGTDSPLHF

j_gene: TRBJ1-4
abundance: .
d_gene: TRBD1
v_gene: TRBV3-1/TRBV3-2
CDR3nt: TGTGCCAGCAGCCAAGACGCCAGGGGGCTGATTCAGTTTTTT
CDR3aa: CASSQDARGLIQFF

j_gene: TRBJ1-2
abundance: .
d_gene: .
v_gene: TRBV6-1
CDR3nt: TGTGCCAGCAGTGAAGGGGTCAGGGCCAACTATGGCTACACCTTC
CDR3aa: CASSEGVRANYGYTF

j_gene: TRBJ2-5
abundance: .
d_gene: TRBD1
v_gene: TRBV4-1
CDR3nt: TGCGCCAGCAGCCGCGGACAGGGGGCGCTTGGAGAGACCCAGTACTTC
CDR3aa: CASSRGQGALGETQYF

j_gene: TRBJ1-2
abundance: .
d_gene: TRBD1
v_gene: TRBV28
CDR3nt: TGTGCCAGCAGTTTCTCAATACGGGACAGGGCTTTGGGGCTTGGTAACTATGGCTACACCTTC
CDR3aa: CASSFSIRDRALGLGNYGYTF

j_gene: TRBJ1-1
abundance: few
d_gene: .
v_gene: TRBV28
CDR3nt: TGTGCCAGCAACCCCGCCAATTCGCGGGCTGCTTTCTTT
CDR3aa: CASNPANSRAAFF

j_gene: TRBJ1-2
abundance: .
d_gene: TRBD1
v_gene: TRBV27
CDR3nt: TGTGCCAGCAGTACCCGAGGGGGCGATGGCTACACCTTC
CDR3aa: CASSTRGGDGYTF

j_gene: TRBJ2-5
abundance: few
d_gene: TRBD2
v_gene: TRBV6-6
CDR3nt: TGTGCCAGCAGCTCGAGGACTAGCGCGGGAGAGACCCAGTACTTC
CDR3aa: CASSSRTSAGETQYF

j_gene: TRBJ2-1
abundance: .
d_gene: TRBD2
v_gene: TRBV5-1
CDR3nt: TGCGCCAGCAGCTTGCGCGGGGGGGCAGGGAATGAGCAGTTCTTC
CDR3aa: CASSLRGGAGNEQFF

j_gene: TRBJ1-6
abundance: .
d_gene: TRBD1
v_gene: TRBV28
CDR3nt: TGTGCCAGCAGTGGCGGGACAGGGGCGTTTTATTCACCCCTCCACTTT
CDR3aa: CASSGGTGAFYSPLHF

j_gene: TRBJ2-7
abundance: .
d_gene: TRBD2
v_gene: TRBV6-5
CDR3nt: TGTGCCAGCTTTCCCGGGGGGGATACCTACGAGCAGTACTTC
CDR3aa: CASFPGGDTYEQYF

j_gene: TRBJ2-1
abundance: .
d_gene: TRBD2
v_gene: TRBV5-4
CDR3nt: TGTGCCAGCAGCCCCGGGGGGGCCTCCTACAATGAGCAGTTCTTC
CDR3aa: CASSPGGASYNEQFF

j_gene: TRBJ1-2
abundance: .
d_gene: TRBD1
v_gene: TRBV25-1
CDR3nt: TGTGCCAGCAGTGATCCAGCCAGACAGGGGAACGGCTACACCTTC
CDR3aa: CASSDPARQGNGYTF

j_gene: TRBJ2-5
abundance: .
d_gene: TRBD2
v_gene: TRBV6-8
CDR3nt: TGTGCCAGCAGGACGGGGGGGAAGGAGACCCAGTACTTC
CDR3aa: CASRTGGKETQYF

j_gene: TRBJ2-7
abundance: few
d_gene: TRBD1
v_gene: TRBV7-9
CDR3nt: TGTGCCAGCAGCTTAACGACAGGGGTGGGCGAGCAGTACTTC
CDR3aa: CASSLTTGVGEQYF